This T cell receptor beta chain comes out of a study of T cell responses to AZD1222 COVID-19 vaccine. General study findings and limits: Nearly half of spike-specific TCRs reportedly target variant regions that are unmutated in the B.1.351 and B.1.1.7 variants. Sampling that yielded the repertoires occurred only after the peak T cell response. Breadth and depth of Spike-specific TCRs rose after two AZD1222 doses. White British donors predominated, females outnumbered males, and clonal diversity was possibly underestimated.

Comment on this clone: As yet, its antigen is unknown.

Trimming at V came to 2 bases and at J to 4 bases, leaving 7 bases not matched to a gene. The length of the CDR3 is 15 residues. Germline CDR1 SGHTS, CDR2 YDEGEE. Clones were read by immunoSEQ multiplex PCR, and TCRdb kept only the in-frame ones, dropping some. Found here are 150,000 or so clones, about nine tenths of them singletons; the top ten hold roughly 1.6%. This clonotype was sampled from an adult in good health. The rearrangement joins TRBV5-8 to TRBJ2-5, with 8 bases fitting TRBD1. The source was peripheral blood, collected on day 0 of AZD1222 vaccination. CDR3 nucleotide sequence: TGTGCCAGCAGCTTTGACAGGGGTCTACGAGAGACCCAGTACTTC. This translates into CASSFDRGLRETQYF.